This entry lists 16 T cell receptor beta chains sequenced from one sample in a study of regulatory T cells in long-lasting Graves disease (dated by TCRdb to 2020 to 2023). In light of the paper, this sample's time point label describes: persistent/refractory GD, antithyroid drugs over 5 years with positive TRAb. For both TCR sequencing and RNA sequencing, RNA was extracted from PBMCs using TRIzol. To prepare the library, multiplex PCR was applied. The data were produced on an Illumina HiSeq 4000. TCR beta libraries were built with iRepertoire HTBI primers and Arm-PCR amplification of CDR3 regions. The public reads were quality trimmed at Q25 with fastp and then assembled into clones with MiXCR by TCRdb, keeping productive beta chains. Entries that share a CDR3 protein sequence are merged under the most common genes and DNA. The sample table shows roughly 450,000 distinct CDR3 sequences, and 23% are seen once. The ten largest clones represent around 26% of the sample.

Specimen: peripheral blood mononuclear cells (PBMCs), collected when the disease was refractory, from a patient treated with antithyroid drugs. The receptors were sampled from a female donor with Graves disease.

This clonotype turned up a few times. The rearrangement joins TRBV7-9 to TRBJ2-5, with 7 positions matching TRBD2. This CDR3 is 16 amino acids long. The germline V gene has CDR1 SEHNR and CDR2 FQNEAQ (reference sequence). J was trimmed by 4 bases and V by 5 bases; bases with no gene match: 13. The CDR3: CASSASSGVAGETQYF. In DNA form, the CDR3 reads TGTGCCAGCAGCGCCAGCAGCGGGGTGGCGGGAGAGACCCAGTACTTC.

The sample holds many counts of this clonotype. The V call is TRBV9, the J call TRBJ2-5; 7 nucleotides line up with TRBD2. V was pared by 0 bases and J by 5 bases, with 4 bases of the junction left unmatched. The CDR3 has 14 residues. Germline assignment: CDR1 SGDLS and CDR2 YYNGEE. The CDR3 DNA reads as TGTGCCAGCAGCGTAGACGGGGGGAAGGAGACCCAGTACTTC. It codes for CASSVDGGKETQYF.

To note about this clonotype: One base away lies a much larger clone, so this may be a sequencing read error. This chain joins TRBV29-1 and TRBJ2-7; D ambiguous. Trimming pared 5 bases from V and 1 base from J, leaving 9 bases between. CDR3 size: 12 residues. In germline, CDR1 is SQVTM, CDR2 ANQGSEA. CDR3 coding DNA: TGCAGCGTTCCCGCTGATTCCTACGAGCAGTACTTC. It encodes CSVPADSYEQYF.

The chain carries TRBV5-1 and TRBJ2-7; D remains unclear. The CDR3 sequence is 14 residues long. Per germline, CDR1 SGHRS and CDR2 YFSETQ. V lost 4 bases and J 3 bases, leaving 14 bases between the germline ends. CDR3: CASSPGTSDYEQYF. DNA for the CDR3: TGCGCCAGCAGCCCGGGCACATCGGACTACGAGCAGTACTTC.

The V and J genes are TRBV29-1 and TRBJ1-1; D is possibly TRBD1 (5 bases). Germline values: CDR1 SQVTM, CDR2 ANQGSEA. This CDR3 contains 13 residues. The V and J ends lost 5 bases and 2 bases respectively, with 12 bases between them. The CDR3 DNA follows: TGCAGCGTTTCTGGTCAGGGAAACACTGAAGCTTTCTTT. Residues: CSVSGQGNTEAFF. The variable domain in full, with the rest retrieved from reference TRBV29-1 and TRBJ1-1, is SAVISQKPSRDICQRGTSLTIQCQVDSQVTMMFWYRQQPGQSLTLIATANQGSEATYESGFVIDKFPISRPNLTFSTLTVSNMSPEDSSIYLCSVSGQGNTEAFFGQGTRLTVV.

Only a few counts were recorded for this clonotype. This rearrangement joins TRBV11-2 to TRBJ2-2; D is possibly TRBD2 (5 bases). This CDR3 comprises 16 residues. The germline V gene encodes CDR1 SGHAT and CDR2 FQNNGV. V lost 8 bases and J 4 bases, leaving 20 bases between the germline ends. The CDR3 loop reads CASGRLSMAGTGELFF. The DNA of the CDR3 is TGTGCCAGCGGAAGACTATCAATGGCCGGCACCGGGGAGCTGTTTTTT. The whole variable domain, filled in from reference TRBV11-2 and TRBJ2-2, reads EAGVAQSPRYKIIEKRQSVAFWCNPISGHATLYWYQQILGQGPKLLIQFQNNGVVDDSQLPKDRFSAERLKGVDSTLKIQPAKLEDSAVYLCASGRLSMAGTGELFFGEGSRLTVL.

This clonotype was picked up many times. The chain links TRBV12-3 or TRBV12-4 to TRBJ1-1, with 10 bases that match TRBD1. V lost 7 bases, J lost 1 base, and 9 bases stayed unmatched. The CDR3 is 16 residues long. CDR3 amino acids: CASTLDRGLRNTEAFF. CDR3 bases: TGTGCCAGCACCCTCGACAGGGGGCTGAGGAACACTGAAGCTTTCTTT.

The chain carries TRBV6-5 and TRBJ1-6; D remains unclear. V lost 2 bases, J lost 6 bases, and 11 bases lay in between. The CDR3 is 15 amino acids. CDR1 MNHEY and CDR2 SVGAGI come from the germline V gene. CDR3 residues: CASSYNPESNSPLHF. The CDR3 DNA reads as TGTGCCAGCAGTTACAATCCGGAGAGTAATTCACCCCTCCACTTT.

The rearrangement joins TRBV20-1 to TRBJ2-2; D perhaps matches TRBD2 (6 bases). V was shortened by 1 base and J by 0 bases, with 9 bases between the two germline ends. Per germline, CDR1 DFQATT and CDR2 SNEGSKA (reference sequence). The CDR3 contains 15 residues. CDR3 sequence: CSARGAGTNTGELFF. The CDR3 region has the DNA TGCAGTGCTAGAGGAGCGGGTACGAACACCGGGGAGCTGTTTTTT.

This clonotype was seen more than once but under ten times. The V gene is TRBV4-1, the J gene TRBJ1-4; 11 bases line up with TRBD1. The CDR3 length is 15 residues. The germline CDR1 and CDR2 sequences are MGHRA and YSYEKL. V trimming: 3 bases; J trimming: 8 bases; junction bases outside the gene matches: 5. DNA for the CDR3: TGCGCCAGCAGCCAGGTCGGGACAGGGGGGGAAAAACTGTTTTTT. As protein: CASSQVGTGGEKLFF.

V usage is TRBV5-1 and J usage is TRBJ2-2; 7 bases map to TRBD1. The CDR3 sequence is 16 residues long. The ends lost 0 bases at V and 4 bases at J; junction bases unmatched: 6. Germline V gene lookup returns CDR1 SGHRS and CDR2 YFSETQ. The CDR3 loop is CASSLEGGDGTGELFF. CDR3 in DNA: TGCGCCAGCAGCTTGGAAGGGGGCGATGGCACCGGGGAGCTGTTTTTT.

The rearrangement uses TRBV19 and TRBJ1-5, with D tentatively TRBD1 (5 bases). Germline V gene sequence: CDR1 LNHDA, CDR2 SQIVND (reference sequence). The CDR3 spans 14 residues. V was trimmed by 6 bases and J by 2 bases, leaving 11 bases between them. DNA of the CDR3: TGTGCCAGTAGGACAGCGCCCGGCAATCAGCCCCAGCATTTT. This codes for CASRTAPGNQPQHF.

This clonotype has a handful of counts. The CDR3 protein is CASRTGVQYF. The CDR3 DNA follows: TGTGCCAGCAGAACAGGAGTACAGTATTTT. The chain has TRBV2 and TRBJ2-3; possibly TRBD1 for D (5 bases). The CDR3 totals 10 residues. Trimming removed 6 bases from V and 12 bases from J, with 10 bases in between. Germline assignment: CDR1 SNHLY and CDR2 FYNNEI.

The J gene is TRBJ1-1, the V gene TRBV6-5; D might be TRBD1 (5 bases). Germline CDR1 MNHEY, CDR2 SVGAGI. The CDR3 is 15 residues long. Trimming pared 2 bases from V and 4 bases from J, leaving 14 bases between. CDR3 coding DNA: TGTGCCAGCAGTTACCCGATCAGGAGGGGCACTGAAGCTTTCTTT. Protein: CASSYPIRRGTEAFF.

The CDR3 DNA reads as TGTGCCAGCAGCCGGGGGACCTCTTTACTCAAGGCTTTCTTT. Its protein is CASSRGTSLLKAFF. V is TRBV5-8 and J is TRBJ1-1; possibly TRBD1 for D (5 bases). The germline CDR1 and CDR2 sequences are SGHTS and YDEGEE. Between the trimmed V and J ends, which lost 4 bases and 11 bases, there was a span of 21 bases. The CDR3 runs 14 residues.

This chain joins TRBV30 and TRBJ1-2; D perhaps matches TRBD1 (5 bases). Trimming left V 1 base short and J 6 bases short, with 12 bases between. This CDR3 has 13 amino acids. CDR1 GTSNPN and CDR2 SVGIG come from the germline V gene (reference sequence). CDR3 region: CAWSDRGEHGYTF. In DNA form, the CDR3 reads TGTGCCTGGAGTGATAGGGGTGAACATGGCTACACCTTC.